Listed below are T cell receptor beta chains from one sample, sequenced in a study of cytomegalovirus exposure and HLA in healthy donors. The repertoire was sequenced with immunoSEQ multiplex PCR; TCRdb's copy has only in-frame clones and lacks some. This sample yields roughly 250,000 clones, of which 80% to 90% are seen a single time; roughly 2% belongs to the top ten. What was sequenced was PBMCs. These receptors originate from a woman in her thirties or forties in good health and CMV-seropositive. Each CDR3 is given with its conserved first and last residue. The order of the fields is CDR3 DNA, CDR3 protein, D gene, CDR3 length, V gene, J gene, clone size. The D gene is left open where the match is weak. Clone size is shown for a subset of rows, as once, few, many or a class of expanded clone.

cdr3_nt: TGTGCCAGCAGCTTAAGCGGAACGAACACCGGGGAGCTGTTTTTT; cdr3_aa: CASSLSGTNTGELFF; d_call: -; cdr3_length: 15; v_call: TRBV11-2; j_call: TRBJ2-2; clone_size: -
cdr3_nt: TGTGCCTGGCGCGGGGGGAGAGAGACCCAGTACTTC; cdr3_aa: CAWRGGRETQYF; d_call: TRBD2; cdr3_length: 12; v_call: TRBV30; j_call: TRBJ2-5; clone_size: -
cdr3_nt: TGTGCCAGTAGTGAGACTAGCGGGGGCCTCTACGAGCAGTACTTC; cdr3_aa: CASSETSGGLYEQYF; d_call: TRBD2; cdr3_length: 15; v_call: TRBV19; j_call: TRBJ2-7; clone_size: -
cdr3_nt: TGTGCCAGCAGCGTAGGGACAGGGGATTTCTACGAGCAGTACTTC; cdr3_aa: CASSVGTGDFYEQYF; d_call: TRBD1; cdr3_length: 15; v_call: TRBV9; j_call: TRBJ2-7; clone_size: -
cdr3_nt: TGTGCCAGCAGTCCCCCCAGGGGGCAGCGATGGTACGAGCAGTACTTC; cdr3_aa: CASSPPRGQRWYEQYF; d_call: TRBD1; cdr3_length: 16; v_call: TRBV28; j_call: TRBJ2-7; clone_size: -
cdr3_nt: TGTGCCAGCAGCGTACGGAACTATGGCTACACCTTC; cdr3_aa: CASSVRNYGYTF; d_call: -; cdr3_length: 12; v_call: TRBV9; j_call: TRBJ1-2; clone_size: -
cdr3_nt: TGTGCCAGCAGCTTGGTGTTGGACAGGGCATCTACCAAGCAGTACTTC; cdr3_aa: CASSLVLDRASTKQYF; d_call: TRBD1; cdr3_length: 16; v_call: TRBV5-4; j_call: TRBJ2-7; clone_size: -
cdr3_nt: TGTGCCAGCAGCCAAGATTCAGCTAGCGGGAGGACCATGTACAATGAGCAGTTCTTC; cdr3_aa: CASSQDSASGRTMYNEQFF; d_call: TRBD2; cdr3_length: 19; v_call: TRBV4-2; j_call: TRBJ2-1; clone_size: -
cdr3_nt: TGTGCCAGCAGATCCCGACCCGGGGCGGGAGGGAACAATGAGCAGTTCTTC; cdr3_aa: CASRSRPGAGGNNEQFF; d_call: TRBD2; cdr3_length: 17; v_call: TRBV11-3; j_call: TRBJ2-1; clone_size: -
cdr3_nt: TGTGCCAGCAACGACCGGCGGAGGGCAATTAGCAATCAGCCCCAGCATTTT; cdr3_aa: CASNDRRRAISNQPQHF; d_call: -; cdr3_length: 17; v_call: TRBV7-7; j_call: TRBJ1-5; clone_size: -
cdr3_nt: TGTGCCAGCAGCCCGAGACTAGCGGGAGGCCTTCGTCACACCGGGGAGCTGTTTTTT; cdr3_aa: CASSPRLAGGLRHTGELFF; d_call: TRBD2; cdr3_length: 19; v_call: TRBV7-2; j_call: TRBJ2-2; clone_size: -
cdr3_nt: TGTGCCAGCAGCTCCGAAAAAGGGACACCTCGCTCTGGGGCCAACGTCCTGACTTTC; cdr3_aa: CASSSEKGTPRSGANVLTF; d_call: -; cdr3_length: 19; v_call: TRBV7-9; j_call: TRBJ2-6; clone_size: -
cdr3_nt: TGTGCCAGCAGATCGGACAGCGGAAGGGGCACTGAAGCTTTCTTT; cdr3_aa: CASRSDSGRGTEAFF; d_call: -; cdr3_length: 15; v_call: TRBV11-2; j_call: TRBJ1-1; clone_size: -
cdr3_nt: TGTGCCAGCAGTCAGACAGGGGAGTTCTCACCCCTCCACTTT; cdr3_aa: CASSQTGEFSPLHF; d_call: TRBD1; cdr3_length: 14; v_call: TRBV28; j_call: TRBJ1-6; clone_size: -
cdr3_nt: TGTGCCTGGAGTCCGATAATGGACCTTGACAGGGGATTTGATGGCTACACCTTC; cdr3_aa: CAWSPIMDLDRGFDGYTF; d_call: TRBD1; cdr3_length: 18; v_call: TRBV30; j_call: TRBJ1-2; clone_size: -
cdr3_nt: TGCAGCGCCGGGGACAGGGGTCACGAGCAGTACTTC; cdr3_aa: CSAGDRGHEQYF; d_call: TRBD1; cdr3_length: 12; v_call: TRBV29-1; j_call: TRBJ2-7; clone_size: -
cdr3_nt: TGCGCCAGCAGCTTGGCCATGGGGGGACAGGGACCTTACGAGCAGTACTTC; cdr3_aa: CASSLAMGGQGPYEQYF; d_call: TRBD1; cdr3_length: 17; v_call: TRBV5-1; j_call: TRBJ2-7; clone_size: -
cdr3_nt: TGTGCCAGCAGTTCGCGAGGGACTAGCGGGAGTTACGAGCAGTACTTC; cdr3_aa: CASSSRGTSGSYEQYF; d_call: TRBD2; cdr3_length: 16; v_call: TRBV6-5; j_call: TRBJ2-7; clone_size: -
cdr3_nt: TGTGCCGGCCGGGGAGGGGGTTGGAACACTGAAGCTTTCTTT; cdr3_aa: CAGRGGGWNTEAFF; d_call: -; cdr3_length: 14; v_call: TRBV2; j_call: TRBJ1-1; clone_size: -
cdr3_nt: TGTGCCAGCAGTTTATCGGTGGGAGTCCCAGATACGCAGTATTTT; cdr3_aa: CASSLSVGVPDTQYF; d_call: -; cdr3_length: 15; v_call: TRBV27; j_call: TRBJ2-3; clone_size: -
cdr3_nt: TGTGCCAGCAGCTTGGCGGGAACAAATGAAAAACTGTTTTTT; cdr3_aa: CASSLAGTNEKLFF; d_call: -; cdr3_length: 14; v_call: TRBV5-4; j_call: TRBJ1-4; clone_size: -
cdr3_nt: TGTGCCAGCAGCTTAAATAACAGGGGGCCCGCCGGGGAGCTGTTTTTT; cdr3_aa: CASSLNNRGPAGELFF; d_call: TRBD1; cdr3_length: 16; v_call: TRBV7-8; j_call: TRBJ2-2; clone_size: -
cdr3_nt: TGTGCCAGCAGCTTAGAGGGGAGGGCGGGAGGCTACAATGAGCAGTTCTTC; cdr3_aa: CASSLEGRAGGYNEQFF; d_call: TRBD2; cdr3_length: 17; v_call: TRBV7-6; j_call: TRBJ2-1; clone_size: -
cdr3_nt: TGCAGCGTGAGGGTCGCTGAAGCTTTCTTT; cdr3_aa: CSVRVAEAFF; d_call: -; cdr3_length: 10; v_call: TRBV29-1; j_call: TRBJ1-1; clone_size: few
cdr3_nt: TGTGCCAGCAGTATCCGCAGGGGCCAACACTATGGCTACACCTTC; cdr3_aa: CASSIRRGQHYGYTF; d_call: -; cdr3_length: 15; v_call: TRBV28; j_call: TRBJ1-2; clone_size: -
cdr3_nt: TGTGCCAGCGGGCGGGAGGGCCTAGGTGAGCAGTTCTTC; cdr3_aa: CASGREGLGEQFF; d_call: TRBD2; cdr3_length: 13; v_call: TRBV11-2; j_call: TRBJ2-1; clone_size: -
cdr3_nt: TGCGCCAGCAGCCTCTCCCTTTTTACTAGCACAGATACGCAGTATTTT; cdr3_aa: CASSLSLFTSTDTQYF; d_call: -; cdr3_length: 16; v_call: TRBV5-1; j_call: TRBJ2-3; clone_size: -
cdr3_nt: TGTGCCAGCAGCGACGAGGGCAGCTCCTACAATGAGCAGTTCTTC; cdr3_aa: CASSDEGSSYNEQFF; d_call: -; cdr3_length: 15; v_call: TRBV6-5; j_call: TRBJ2-1; clone_size: -
cdr3_nt: TGTGCCAGCAGGCGACAGAACAATCAGCCCCAGCATTTT; cdr3_aa: CASRRQNNQPQHF; d_call: -; cdr3_length: 13; v_call: TRBV6-8; j_call: TRBJ1-5; clone_size: -
cdr3_nt: TGTGCCAGCAGTTTAACTTCGCCCTACGAGCAGTACTTC; cdr3_aa: CASSLTSPYEQYF; d_call: -; cdr3_length: 13; v_call: TRBV28; j_call: TRBJ2-7; clone_size: -
cdr3_nt: TGTGCCAGCAGTCGACAGAACCTCTATGGCTACACCTTC; cdr3_aa: CASSRQNLYGYTF; d_call: -; cdr3_length: 13; v_call: TRBV6-5; j_call: TRBJ1-2; clone_size: -
cdr3_nt: TGTGCCAGCAGCACCCCCGGGACTAGCAGAAATACGCAGTATTTT; cdr3_aa: CASSTPGTSRNTQYF; d_call: TRBD2; cdr3_length: 15; v_call: TRBV5-6; j_call: TRBJ2-3; clone_size: once
cdr3_nt: TGTGCCAGCGGGACAGGGGGCGCCCAGCCCCAGCATTTT; cdr3_aa: CASGTGGAQPQHF; d_call: TRBD1; cdr3_length: 13; v_call: TRBV30; j_call: TRBJ1-5; clone_size: -
cdr3_nt: TGTGCCAGCGGGACTAGCGGCCTTCGGGGGGAGCAGTTCTTC; cdr3_aa: CASGTSGLRGEQFF; d_call: TRBD2; cdr3_length: 14; v_call: TRBV5-4; j_call: TRBJ2-1; clone_size: -
cdr3_nt: TGCGCCAGCAGCGTGACGACAGGGCACCAAGAGACCCAGTACTTC; cdr3_aa: CASSVTTGHQETQYF; d_call: TRBD1; cdr3_length: 15; v_call: TRBV5-1; j_call: TRBJ2-5; clone_size: -
cdr3_nt: TGTGCCAGCAGTGCCGGGACAGGGGGTTTTTTTGAGCAGTTCTTC; cdr3_aa: CASSAGTGGFFEQFF; d_call: TRBD1; cdr3_length: 15; v_call: TRBV10-3; j_call: TRBJ2-1; clone_size: -
cdr3_nt: TGTGCCAGCAGTGAACTTTCGGGTAGATTAAGCTCCTATAATTCACCCCTCCACTTT; cdr3_aa: CASSELSGRLSSYNSPLHF; d_call: -; cdr3_length: 19; v_call: TRBV6-1; j_call: TRBJ1-6; clone_size: -
cdr3_nt: TGTGCCAGCAGCACACAGGGGTTGGAACAGTACTTC; cdr3_aa: CASSTQGLEQYF; d_call: TRBD1; cdr3_length: 12; v_call: TRBV7-9; j_call: TRBJ2-7; clone_size: few
cdr3_nt: TGTGCCAGCAGCTTAGGACAGTACAATGAGCAGTTCTTC; cdr3_aa: CASSLGQYNEQFF; d_call: -; cdr3_length: 13; v_call: TRBV7-2; j_call: TRBJ2-1; clone_size: -
cdr3_nt: TGTGCCAGCAGCTTACAGCTCCGGGACACTAGTTCCTACGAGCAGTACTTC; cdr3_aa: CASSLQLRDTSSYEQYF; d_call: -; cdr3_length: 17; v_call: TRBV7-8; j_call: TRBJ2-7; clone_size: -
cdr3_nt: TGTGCCAGCAGCCGGACAGGGGAGTATGGCTACACCTTC; cdr3_aa: CASSRTGEYGYTF; d_call: TRBD1; cdr3_length: 13; v_call: TRBV28; j_call: TRBJ1-2; clone_size: -
cdr3_nt: TGTGCCAGCAGCTTGGCCCCGGGACAGGGTGGCAATGAGCAGTTCTTC; cdr3_aa: CASSLAPGQGGNEQFF; d_call: TRBD1; cdr3_length: 16; v_call: TRBV5-4; j_call: TRBJ2-1; clone_size: -
cdr3_nt: TGTGCCAGCAGTTTATCGGGGACAGAGTATAGCAATCAGCCCCAGCATTTT; cdr3_aa: CASSLSGTEYSNQPQHF; d_call: TRBD1; cdr3_length: 17; v_call: TRBV27; j_call: TRBJ1-5; clone_size: -